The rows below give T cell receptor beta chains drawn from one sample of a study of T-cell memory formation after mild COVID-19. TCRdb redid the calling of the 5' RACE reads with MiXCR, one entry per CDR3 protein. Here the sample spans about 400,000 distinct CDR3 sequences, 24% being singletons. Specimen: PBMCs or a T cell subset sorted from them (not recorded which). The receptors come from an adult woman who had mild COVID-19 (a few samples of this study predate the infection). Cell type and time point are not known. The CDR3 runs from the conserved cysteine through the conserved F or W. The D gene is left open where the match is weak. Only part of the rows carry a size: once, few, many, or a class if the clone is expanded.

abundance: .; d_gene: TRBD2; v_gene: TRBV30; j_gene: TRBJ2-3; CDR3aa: CAWRTSGSSPDTQYF; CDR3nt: TGTGCCTGGAGAACTAGCGGGAGTAGCCCAGATACGCAGTATTTT
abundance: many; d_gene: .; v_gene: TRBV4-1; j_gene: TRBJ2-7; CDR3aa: CASSLRQTYEQYF; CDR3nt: TGCGCCAGCAGCCTGAGACAAACTTACGAGCAGTACTTC
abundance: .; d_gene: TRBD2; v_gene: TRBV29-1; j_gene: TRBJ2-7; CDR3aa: CSVEQREGNYEQYF; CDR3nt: TGCAGCGTTGAACAGCGGGAGGGGAACTACGAGCAGTACTTC
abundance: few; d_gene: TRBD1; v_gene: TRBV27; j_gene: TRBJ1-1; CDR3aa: CASSPQTGVYTEAFF; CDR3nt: TGTGCCAGCAGTCCCCAGACAGGGGTGTACACTGAAGCTTTCTTT
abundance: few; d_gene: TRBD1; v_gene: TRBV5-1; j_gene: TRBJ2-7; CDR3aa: CASSLRQGTRLRAYEQYF; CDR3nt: TGCGCCAGCAGCTTGCGACAGGGCACAAGACTTAGGGCCTACGAGCAGTACTTC
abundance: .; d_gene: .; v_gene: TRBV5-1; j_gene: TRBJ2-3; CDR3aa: CASSAGPRTDTQYF; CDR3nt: TGCGCCAGCAGCGCGGGACCTCGCACAGATACGCAGTATTTT
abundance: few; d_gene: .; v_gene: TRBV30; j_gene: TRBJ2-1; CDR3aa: CAWTRRLVNEQFF; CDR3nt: TGTGCCTGGACCCGAAGGCTAGTTAATGAGCAGTTCTTC
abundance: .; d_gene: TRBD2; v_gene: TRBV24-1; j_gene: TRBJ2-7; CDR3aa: CATSDSGLAGEDEQYF; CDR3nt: TGTGCCACCAGTGATTCTGGACTAGCGGGAGAGGACGAGCAGTACTTC
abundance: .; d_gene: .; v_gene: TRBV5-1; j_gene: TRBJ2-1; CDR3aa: CASSFGGGYNEQFF; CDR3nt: TGCGCCAGCAGCTTTGGGGGAGGCTACAATGAGCAGTTCTTC
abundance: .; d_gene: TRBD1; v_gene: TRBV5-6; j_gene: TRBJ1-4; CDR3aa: CASSPRTGTGDEKLFF; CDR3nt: TGTGCCAGCAGCCCGCGGACTGGGACAGGGGATGAAAAACTGTTTTTT
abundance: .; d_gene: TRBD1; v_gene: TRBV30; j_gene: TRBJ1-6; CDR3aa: CAWSPGQGPYSPLHF; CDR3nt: TGTGCCTGGAGTCCGGGACAGGGGCCCTATTCACCCCTCCACTTT
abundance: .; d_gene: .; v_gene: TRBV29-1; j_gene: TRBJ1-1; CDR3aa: CSAHLGGTEAFF; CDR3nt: TGCAGCGCTCATCTGGGGGGCACTGAAGCTTTCTTT
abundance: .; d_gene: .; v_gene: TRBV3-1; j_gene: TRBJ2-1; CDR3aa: CASSQVELPQFF; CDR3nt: TGTGCCAGCAGCCAAGTCGAACTACCCCAGTTCTTC
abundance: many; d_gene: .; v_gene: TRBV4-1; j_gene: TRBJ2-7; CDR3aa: CASSLRDRSYEQYF; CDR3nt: TGCGCCAGCAGCCTGAGGGACCGTTCCTACGAGCAGTACTTC
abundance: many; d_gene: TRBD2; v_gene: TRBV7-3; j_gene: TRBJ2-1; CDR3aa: CASSSDRRGAGEQFF; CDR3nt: TGTGCCAGCAGCTCCGACCGGCGGGGGGCTGGTGAGCAGTTCTTC
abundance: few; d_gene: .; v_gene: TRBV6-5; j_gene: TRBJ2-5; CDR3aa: CASSALTGFRETQYF; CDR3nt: TGTGCCAGCAGTGCCTTAACAGGGTTCCGTGAGACCCAGTACTTC
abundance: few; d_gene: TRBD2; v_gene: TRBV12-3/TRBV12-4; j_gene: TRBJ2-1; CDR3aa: CASSLNAGVNEQFF; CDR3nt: TGTGCCAGCAGTTTAAACGCGGGAGTGAACGAGCAGTTCTTC
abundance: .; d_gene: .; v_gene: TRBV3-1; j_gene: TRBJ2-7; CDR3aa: CASSQGESSYEQYF; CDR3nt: TGTGCCAGCAGCCAAGGGGAGAGTTCCTACGAGCAGTACTTC
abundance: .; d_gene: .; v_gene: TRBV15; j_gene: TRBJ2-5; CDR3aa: CATSRDMSGGETQYF; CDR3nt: TGTGCCACCAGCAGAGATATGAGCGGAGGAGAGACCCAGTACTTC
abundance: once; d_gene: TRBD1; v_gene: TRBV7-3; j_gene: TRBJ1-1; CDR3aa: CASSLGTADPEAFF; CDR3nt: TGTGCCAGCAGCTTAGGGACAGCAGATCCTGAAGCTTTCTTT
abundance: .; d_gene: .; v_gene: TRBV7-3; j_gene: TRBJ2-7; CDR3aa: CASSSQGGPYEQYF; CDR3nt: TGTGCCAGCAGCTCCCAGGGGGGGCCCTACGAGCAGTACTTC
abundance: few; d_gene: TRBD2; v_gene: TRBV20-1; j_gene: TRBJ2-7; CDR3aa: CSARDLTSGVYEQYF; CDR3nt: TGCAGTGCTAGAGATCTGACTAGCGGGGTCTACGAGCAGTACTTC
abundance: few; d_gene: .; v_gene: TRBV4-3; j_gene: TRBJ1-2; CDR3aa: CASSPVEGVNYGYTF; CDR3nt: TGCGCCAGCAGCCCAGTAGAGGGAGTGAACTATGGCTACACCTTC
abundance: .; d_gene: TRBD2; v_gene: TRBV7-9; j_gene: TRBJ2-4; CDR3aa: CASSPELAGGKNIQYF; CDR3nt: TGTGCCAGCAGCCCTGAACTAGCGGGAGGCAAAAACATTCAGTACTTC
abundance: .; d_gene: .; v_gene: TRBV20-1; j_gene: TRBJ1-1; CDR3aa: CSATGGGTEAFF; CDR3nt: TGCAGTGCTACCGGGGGAGGCACTGAAGCTTTCTTT
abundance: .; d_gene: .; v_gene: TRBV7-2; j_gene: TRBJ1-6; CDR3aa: CASSLYYSPLHF; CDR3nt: TGTGCCAGCAGCTTGTACTATTCACCCCTCCACTTT
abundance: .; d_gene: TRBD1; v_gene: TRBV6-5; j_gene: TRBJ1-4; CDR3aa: CASSYFSGTGVTNEKLFF; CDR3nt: TGTGCCAGCAGTTACTTCTCCGGGACAGGGGTAACTAATGAAAAACTGTTTTTT
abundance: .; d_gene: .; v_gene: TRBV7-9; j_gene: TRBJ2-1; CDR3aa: CASSPRGNVIYEQFF; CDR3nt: TGTGCCAGCAGCCCCCGGGGCAACGTTATCTATGAGCAGTTCTTC
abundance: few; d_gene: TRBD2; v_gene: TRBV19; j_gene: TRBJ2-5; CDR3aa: CASSIGLAGLTQETQYF; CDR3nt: TGTGCCAGTAGTATAGGACTAGCGGGCCTTACCCAAGAGACCCAGTACTTC
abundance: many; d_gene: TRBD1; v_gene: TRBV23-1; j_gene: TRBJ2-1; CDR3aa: CASSRDRGSNEQFF; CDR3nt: TGCGCCAGCAGTCGGGACAGGGGTTCTAATGAGCAGTTCTTC
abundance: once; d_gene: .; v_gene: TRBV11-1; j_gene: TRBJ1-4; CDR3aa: CASSLEYNEKLFF; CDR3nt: TGTGCCAGCAGCCTAGAGTATAATGAAAAACTGTTTTTT
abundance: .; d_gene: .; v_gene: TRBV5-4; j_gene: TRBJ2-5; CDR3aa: CASSSRRLGQETQYF; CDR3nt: TGTGCCAGCAGCTCAAGGCGACTTGGACAAGAGACCCAGTACTTC
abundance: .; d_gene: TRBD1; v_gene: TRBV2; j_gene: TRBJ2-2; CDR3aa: CASSEDRANTGELFF; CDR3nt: TGTGCCAGCAGTGAGGACAGGGCGAACACCGGGGAGCTGTTTTTT
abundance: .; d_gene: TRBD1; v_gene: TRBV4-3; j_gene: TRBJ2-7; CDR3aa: CASTFARTGTYEQYF; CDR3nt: TGCGCCAGCACATTCGCCAGGACAGGGACCTACGAGCAGTACTTC
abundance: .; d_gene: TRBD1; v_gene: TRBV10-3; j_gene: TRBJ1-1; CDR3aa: CAINEGQGVTEAFF; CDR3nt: TGTGCCATCAACGAGGGACAGGGTGTCACTGAAGCTTTCTTT
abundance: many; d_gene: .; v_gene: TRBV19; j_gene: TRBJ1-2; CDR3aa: CASSPRALGGGYGYTF; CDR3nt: TGTGCCAGTAGTCCCCGGGCACTCGGAGGGGGCTATGGCTACACCTTC
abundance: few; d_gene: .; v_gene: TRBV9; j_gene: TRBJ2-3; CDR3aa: CASSDRSRSTDTQYF; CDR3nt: TGTGCCAGCAGCGATCGGTCGCGTAGTACAGATACGCAGTATTTT
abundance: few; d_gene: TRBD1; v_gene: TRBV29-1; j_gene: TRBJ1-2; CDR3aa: CSVEVLRAGGGGYTF; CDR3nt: TGCAGCGTTGAAGTTCTGCGGGCAGGGGGCGGCGGCTACACCTTC
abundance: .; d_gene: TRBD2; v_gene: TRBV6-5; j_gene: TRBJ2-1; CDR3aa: CASSNRLADEQFF; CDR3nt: TGTGCCAGCAGTAACCGACTAGCGGATGAGCAGTTCTTC
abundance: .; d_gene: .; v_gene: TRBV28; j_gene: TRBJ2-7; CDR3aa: CASSLNYGTYF; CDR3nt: TGTGCCAGCAGTCTCAATTACGGGACTTACTTC
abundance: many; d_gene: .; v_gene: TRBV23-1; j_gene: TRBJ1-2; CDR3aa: CASRSGYTF; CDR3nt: TGCGCCAGCAGGAGCGGCTACACCTTC
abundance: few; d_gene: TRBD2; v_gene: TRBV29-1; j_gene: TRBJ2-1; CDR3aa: CSVEGTLGSGRANDEQFF; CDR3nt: TGCAGCGTTGAGGGTACCCTGGGAAGCGGGAGGGCTAACGATGAGCAGTTCTTC